The present T cell receptor (beta chain) was sequenced within a study of blood T cell repertoires in COVID-19. About the study: Sites in the United States, Italy and Spain provided acute and convalescent COVID-19 samples. T cells, B-cell-depleted T cells, or PBMCs supplied cDNA or gDNA.

Per the authors' pipeline: Amplification with reference gene primers provided the estimates of nucleated cell counts. Measured with immunoSEQ multiplex PCR; TCRdb has only the in-frame clones, and not every one. D and trimming come from the DNA, and the V and J calls and clone size come from that table. The data contain roughly 250,000 clones, 75% to 85% of them singletons. The sequenced sample was peripheral blood. The TCR sequence derives from a woman in her fifties or sixties with active or convalescent COVID-19.

The CDR3 sequence is CASSSNAAGSYEQYF. The CDR3 DNA reads TGTGCCAGCTCATCCAATGCCGCGGGCTCCTACGAGCAGTACTTC. The V and J genes are TRBV18 and TRBJ2-7; the D gene is possibly TRBD2 (5 bases). Germline loops: CDR1 KGHSH, CDR2 LQKENI. V lost 5 bases, J lost 0 bases, and 14 bases lay in between. The length of the CDR3 is 15 residues.